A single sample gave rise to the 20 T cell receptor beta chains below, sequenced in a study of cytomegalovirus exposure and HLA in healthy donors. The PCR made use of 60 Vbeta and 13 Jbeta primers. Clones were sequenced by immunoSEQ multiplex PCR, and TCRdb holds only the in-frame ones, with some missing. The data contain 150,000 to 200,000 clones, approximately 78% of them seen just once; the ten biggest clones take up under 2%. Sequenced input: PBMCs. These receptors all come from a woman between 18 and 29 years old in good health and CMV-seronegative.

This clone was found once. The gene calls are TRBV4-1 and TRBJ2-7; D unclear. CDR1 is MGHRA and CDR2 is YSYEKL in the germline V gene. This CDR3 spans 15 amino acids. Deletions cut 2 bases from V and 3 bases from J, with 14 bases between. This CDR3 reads CASSQHLVRFYEQYF. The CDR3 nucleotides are TGCGCCAGCAGCCAACATTTGGTCCGGTTCTACGAGCAGTACTTC.

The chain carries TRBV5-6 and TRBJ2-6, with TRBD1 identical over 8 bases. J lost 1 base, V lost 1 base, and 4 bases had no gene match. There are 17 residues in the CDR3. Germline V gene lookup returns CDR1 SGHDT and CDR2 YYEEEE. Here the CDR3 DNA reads TGTGCCAGCAGCTTGTTCGACAGGGGTTCTGGGGCCAACGTCCTGACTTTC. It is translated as CASSLFDRGSGANVLTF.

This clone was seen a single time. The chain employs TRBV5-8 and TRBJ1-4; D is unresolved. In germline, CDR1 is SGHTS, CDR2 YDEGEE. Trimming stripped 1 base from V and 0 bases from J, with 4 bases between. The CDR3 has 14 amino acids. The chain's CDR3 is CASSLLSTNEKLFF. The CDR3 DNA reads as TGTGCCAGCAGCTTGCTATCAACTAATGAAAAACTGTTTTTT.

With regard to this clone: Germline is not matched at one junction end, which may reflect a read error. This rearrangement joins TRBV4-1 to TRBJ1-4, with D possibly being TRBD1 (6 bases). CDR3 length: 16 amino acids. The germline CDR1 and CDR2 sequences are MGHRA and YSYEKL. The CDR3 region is CASTQATGFSNEKLFF. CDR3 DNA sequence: TGCGCCAGCACCCAAGCCACAGGGTTCTCTAATGAAAAACTGTTTTTT.

The CDR3 region has the DNA TGTGCCAGTAGTATAGAGACAGGCCTCGGCTACACCTTC. Translating it yields CASSIETGLGYTF. The V and J genes are TRBV19 and TRBJ1-2, with D maybe TRBD1 (6 bases). V dropped 0 bases and J dropped 8 bases, with 10 bases sitting between them. The CDR3 sequence is 13 residues long. Germline V gene sequence: CDR1 LNHDA, CDR2 SQIVND (reference sequence).

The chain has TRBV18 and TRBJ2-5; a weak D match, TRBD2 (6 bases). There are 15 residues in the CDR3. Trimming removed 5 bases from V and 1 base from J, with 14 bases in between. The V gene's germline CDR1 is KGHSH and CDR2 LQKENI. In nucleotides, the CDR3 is TGTGCCAGCTCAACCCGTGGGGGGTTCCAAGAGACCCAGTACTTC. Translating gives CASSTRGGFQETQYF.

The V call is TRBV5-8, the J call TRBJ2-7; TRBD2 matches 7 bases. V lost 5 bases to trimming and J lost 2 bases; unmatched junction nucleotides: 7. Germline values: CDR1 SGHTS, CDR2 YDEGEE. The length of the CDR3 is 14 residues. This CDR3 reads CASRLGGGPYEQYF. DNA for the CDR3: TGTGCCAGCAGGCTTGGGGGAGGGCCCTACGAGCAGTACTTC.

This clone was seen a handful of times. The CDR3 loop reads CASSFLDNSYEQYF. CDR3 DNA: TGTGCCAGCAGTTTTTTGGACAATTCCTACGAGCAGTACTTC. The rearrangement joins TRBV27 to TRBJ2-5, with a possible D match to TRBD1 (5 bases). The DNA end favors TRBJ2-7, so the J call may be wrong. The CDR3 sequence is 14 residues long. Per the germline V gene, CDR1 is MNHEY and CDR2 is SMNVEV (reference sequence).

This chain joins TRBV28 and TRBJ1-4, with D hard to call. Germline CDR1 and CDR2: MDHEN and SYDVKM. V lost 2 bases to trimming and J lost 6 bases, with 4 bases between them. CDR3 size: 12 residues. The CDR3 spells CASSLLDEKLFF. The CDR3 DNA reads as TGTGCCAGCAGTTTACTTGATGAAAAACTGTTTTTT.

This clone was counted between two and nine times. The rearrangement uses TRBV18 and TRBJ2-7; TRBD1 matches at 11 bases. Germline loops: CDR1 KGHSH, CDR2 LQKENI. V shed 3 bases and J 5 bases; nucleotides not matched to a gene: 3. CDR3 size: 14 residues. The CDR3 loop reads CASSPGTGGNEQYF. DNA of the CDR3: TGTGCCAGCTCACCGGGGACAGGGGGGAACGAGCAGTACTTC.

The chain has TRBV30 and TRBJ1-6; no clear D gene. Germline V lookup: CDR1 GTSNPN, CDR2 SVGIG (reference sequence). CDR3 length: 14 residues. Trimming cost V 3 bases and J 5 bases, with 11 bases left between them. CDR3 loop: CAWSVGDHNSPLHF. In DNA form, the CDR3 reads TGTGCCTGGAGCGTTGGAGACCATAATTCACCCCTCCACTTT.

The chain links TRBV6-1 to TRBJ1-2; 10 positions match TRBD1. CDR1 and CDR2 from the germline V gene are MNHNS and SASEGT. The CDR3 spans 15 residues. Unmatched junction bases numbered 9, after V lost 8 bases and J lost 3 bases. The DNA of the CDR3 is TGTGCCAGCGAGAGAGACAGGGGGCGCGACTATGGCTACACCTTC. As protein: CASERDRGRDYGYTF.

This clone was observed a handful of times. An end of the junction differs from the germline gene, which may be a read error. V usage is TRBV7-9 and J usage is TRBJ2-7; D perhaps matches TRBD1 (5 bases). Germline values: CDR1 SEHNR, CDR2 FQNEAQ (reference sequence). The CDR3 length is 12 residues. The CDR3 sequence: CSSSLGGAGQYF. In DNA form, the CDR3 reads TGTTCCAGCAGCCTGGGTGGGGCTGGGCAGTACTTC.

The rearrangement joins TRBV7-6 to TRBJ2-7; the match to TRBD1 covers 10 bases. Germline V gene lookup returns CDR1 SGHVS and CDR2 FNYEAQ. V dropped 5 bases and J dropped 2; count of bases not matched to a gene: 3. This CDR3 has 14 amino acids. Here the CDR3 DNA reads TGTGCCAGCAGCAGTGGACAGGGGGCCTACGAGCAGTACTTC. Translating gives CASSSGQGAYEQYF.

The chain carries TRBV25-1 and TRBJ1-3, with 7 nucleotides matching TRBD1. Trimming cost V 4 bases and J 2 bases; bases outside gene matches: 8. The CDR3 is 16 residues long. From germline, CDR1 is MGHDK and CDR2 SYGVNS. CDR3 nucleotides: TGTGCCAGCAGTGTAACAGGGGCCTCGACTGGAAACACCATATATTTT. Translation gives CASSVTGASTGNTIYF.

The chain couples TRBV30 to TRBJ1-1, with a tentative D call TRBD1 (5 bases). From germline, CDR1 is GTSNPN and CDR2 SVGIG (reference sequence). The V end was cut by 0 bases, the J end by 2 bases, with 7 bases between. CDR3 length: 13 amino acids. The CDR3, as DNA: TGTGCCTGGAGTGTAGGACAAAACACTGAAGCTTTCTTT. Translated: CAWSVGQNTEAFF.

CDR3 in DNA: TGTGCCAGCGGCGGGGGACAGGGGAGGTCCGAGCAGTACTTC. Translating gives CASGGGQGRSEQYF. V usage is TRBV28 and J usage is TRBJ2-7, with 10 bases that match TRBD1. From germline, CDR1 is MDHEN and CDR2 SYDVKM. The CDR3 totals 14 residues. V lost 8 bases to trimming and J lost 6 bases; unmatched junction nucleotides: 10.

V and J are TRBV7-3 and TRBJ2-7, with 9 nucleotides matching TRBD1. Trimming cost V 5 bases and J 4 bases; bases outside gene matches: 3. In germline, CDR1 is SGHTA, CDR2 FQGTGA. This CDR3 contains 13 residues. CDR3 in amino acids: CASSPGQGYEQYF. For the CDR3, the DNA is TGTGCCAGCAGCCCGGGACAGGGATACGAGCAGTACTTC.

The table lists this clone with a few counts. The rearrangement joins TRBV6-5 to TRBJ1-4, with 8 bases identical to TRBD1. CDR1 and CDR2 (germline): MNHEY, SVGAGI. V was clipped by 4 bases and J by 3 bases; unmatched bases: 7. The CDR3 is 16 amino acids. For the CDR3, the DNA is TGTGCCAGCAGTTCCTTTCAACAGGGGGCTAATGAAAAACTGTTTTTT. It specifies CASSSFQQGANEKLFF.

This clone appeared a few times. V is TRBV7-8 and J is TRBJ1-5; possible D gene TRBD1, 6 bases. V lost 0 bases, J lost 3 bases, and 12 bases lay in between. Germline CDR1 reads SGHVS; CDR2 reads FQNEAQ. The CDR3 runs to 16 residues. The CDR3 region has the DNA TGTGCCAGCAGCTTAGCGTCGGCAGGGGACAATCAGCCCCAGCATTTT. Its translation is CASSLASAGDNQPQHF.